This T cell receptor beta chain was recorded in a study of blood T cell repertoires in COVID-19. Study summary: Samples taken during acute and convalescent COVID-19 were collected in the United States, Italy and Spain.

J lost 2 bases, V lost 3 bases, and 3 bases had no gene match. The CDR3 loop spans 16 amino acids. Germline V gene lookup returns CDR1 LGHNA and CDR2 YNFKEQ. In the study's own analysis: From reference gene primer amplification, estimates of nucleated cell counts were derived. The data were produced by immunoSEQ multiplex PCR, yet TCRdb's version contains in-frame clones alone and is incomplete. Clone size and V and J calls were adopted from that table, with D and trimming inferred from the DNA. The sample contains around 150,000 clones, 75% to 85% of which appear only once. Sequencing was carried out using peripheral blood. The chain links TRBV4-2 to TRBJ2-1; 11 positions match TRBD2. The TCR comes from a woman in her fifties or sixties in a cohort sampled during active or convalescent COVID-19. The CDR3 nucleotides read TGTGCCAGCAGCCAGGATAGCGGGGGGGCCTACAATGAGCAGTTCTTC. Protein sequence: CASSQDSGGAYNEQFF.